This TCR beta chain was sequenced for a study of blood T cells in healthy people across ages. Each sample had at least 6 million PBMCs isolated. Total RNA amounts of at least 6 micrograms were extracted per sample. This clonotype was counted between two and nine times. Its antigen is not known. V was trimmed by 4 bases and J by 0 bases, leaving 11 bases between them. The CDR3 loop spans 14 amino acids. CDR1 and CDR2 (germline): SGHRS, YFSETQ. Study-wide results and caveats: In older individuals, TCR beta diversity per million T cells was lower, falling roughly linearly with age.

Then a second PCR, running about 7 to 11 cycles, was carried out with a sample-barcoded 5' primer and a J-beta primer mix. TCRdb passed the 5' RACE reads through MiXCR, listing each CDR3 protein once. Among 800,000 to 900,000 distinct CDR3 sequences listed, around 68% were seen once. The rearrangement links TRBV5-1 to TRBJ2-7, with D possibly matching TRBD2 (6 bases). Specimen: blood. This clonotype was sampled from a man in his thirties or forties in good health. DNA for the CDR3: TGCGCCAGCAGCCGGGAGTCGGACTCCTACGAGCAGTACTTC. Its protein product is CASSRESDSYEQYF.